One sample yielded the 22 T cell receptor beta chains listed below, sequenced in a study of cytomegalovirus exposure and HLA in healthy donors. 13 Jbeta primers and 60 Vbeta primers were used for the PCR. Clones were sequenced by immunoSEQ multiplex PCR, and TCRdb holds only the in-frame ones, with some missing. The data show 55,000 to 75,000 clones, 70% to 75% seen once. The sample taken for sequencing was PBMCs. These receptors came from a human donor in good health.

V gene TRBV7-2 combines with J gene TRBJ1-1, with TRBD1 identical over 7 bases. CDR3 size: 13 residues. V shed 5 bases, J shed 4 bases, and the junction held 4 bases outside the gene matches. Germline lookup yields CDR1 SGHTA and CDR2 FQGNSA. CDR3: CASSPYRGTEAFF. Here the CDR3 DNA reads TGTGCCAGCAGCCCTTACAGGGGCACTGAAGCTTTCTTT. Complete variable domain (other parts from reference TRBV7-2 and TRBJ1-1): GAGVSQSPSNKVTEKGKDVELRCDPISGHTALYWYRQSLGQGLEFLIYFQGNSAPDKSGLPSDRFSAERTGGSVSTLTIQRTQQEDSAVYLCASSPYRGTEAFFGQGTRLTVV.

CDR3 bases: TGTGCCAGCAGCTTGGCCGGGACAGGGTCTGACTATGGCTACACCTTC. Amino acids: CASSLAGTGSDYGYTF. V gene TRBV7-9 combines with J gene TRBJ1-2, with 9 nucleotides matching TRBD1. Germline assignment: CDR1 SEHNR and CDR2 FQNEAQ (reference sequence). V lost 3 bases and J lost 3; bases outside the gene matches: 8. The CDR3 runs to 16 residues.

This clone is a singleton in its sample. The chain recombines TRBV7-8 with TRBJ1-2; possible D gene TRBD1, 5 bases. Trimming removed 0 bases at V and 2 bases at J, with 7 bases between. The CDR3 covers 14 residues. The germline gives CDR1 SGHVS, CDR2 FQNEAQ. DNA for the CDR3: TGTGCCAGCAGCTTAGCCCAGGGAAACTATGGCTACACCTTC. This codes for CASSLAQGNYGYTF.

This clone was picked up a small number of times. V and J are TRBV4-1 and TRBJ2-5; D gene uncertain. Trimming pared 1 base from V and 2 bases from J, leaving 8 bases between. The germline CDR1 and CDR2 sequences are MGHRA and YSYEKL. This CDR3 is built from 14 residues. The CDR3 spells CASSQALLQETQYF. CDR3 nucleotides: TGCGCCAGCAGCCAAGCCCTCTTACAAGAGACCCAGTACTTC.

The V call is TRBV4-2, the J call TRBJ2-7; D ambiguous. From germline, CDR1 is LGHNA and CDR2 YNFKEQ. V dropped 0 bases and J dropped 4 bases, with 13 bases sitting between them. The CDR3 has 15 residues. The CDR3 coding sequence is TGTGCCAGCAGCCAAGACTCCCCCTACGATTACGAGCAGTACTTC. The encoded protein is CASSQDSPYDYEQYF.

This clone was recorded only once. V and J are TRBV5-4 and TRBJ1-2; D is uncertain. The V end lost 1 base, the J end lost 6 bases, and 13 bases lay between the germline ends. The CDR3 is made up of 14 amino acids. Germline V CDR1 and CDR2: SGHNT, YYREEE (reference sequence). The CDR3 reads CASSLSGFWDGYTF. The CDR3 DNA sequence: TGTGCCAGCAGCTTGTCCGGGTTCTGGGATGGCTACACCTTC. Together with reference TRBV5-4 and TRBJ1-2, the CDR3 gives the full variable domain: ETGVTQSPTHLIKTRGQQVTLRCSSQSGHNTVSWYQQALGQGPQFIFQYYREEENGRGNFPPRFSGLQFPNYSSELNVNALELDDSALYLCASSLSGFWDGYTFGSGTRLTVV.

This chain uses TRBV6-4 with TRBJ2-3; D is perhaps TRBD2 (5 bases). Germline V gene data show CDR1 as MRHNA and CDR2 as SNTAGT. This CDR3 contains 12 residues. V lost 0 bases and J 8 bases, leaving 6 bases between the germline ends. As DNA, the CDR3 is TGTGCCAGCAGTGACTCGAGCGGTACGCAGTATTTT. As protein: CASSDSSGTQYF.

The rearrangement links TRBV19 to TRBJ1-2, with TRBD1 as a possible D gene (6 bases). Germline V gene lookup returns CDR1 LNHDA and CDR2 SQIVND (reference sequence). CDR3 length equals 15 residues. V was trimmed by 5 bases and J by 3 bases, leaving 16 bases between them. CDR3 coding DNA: TGTGCCAGTAGTTCCCTCGGGACAATGGACTATGGCTACACCTTC. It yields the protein CASSSLGTMDYGYTF.

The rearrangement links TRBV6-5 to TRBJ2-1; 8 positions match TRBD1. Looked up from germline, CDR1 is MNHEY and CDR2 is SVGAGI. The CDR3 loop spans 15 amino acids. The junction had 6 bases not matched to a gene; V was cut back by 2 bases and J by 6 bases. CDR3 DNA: TGTGCCAGCAGTTACAGGGACAGGCCCTCCAATGAGCAGTTCTTC. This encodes CASSYRDRPSNEQFF.

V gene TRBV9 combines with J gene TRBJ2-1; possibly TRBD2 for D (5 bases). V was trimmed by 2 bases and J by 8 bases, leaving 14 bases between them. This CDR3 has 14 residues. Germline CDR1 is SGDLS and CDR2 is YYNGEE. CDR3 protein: CASSVHPKGDEQFF. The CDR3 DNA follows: TGTGCCAGCAGCGTCCATCCTAAGGGAGATGAGCAGTTCTTC. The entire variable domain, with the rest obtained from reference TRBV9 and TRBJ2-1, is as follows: DSGVTQTPKHLITATGQRVTLRCSPRSGDLSVYWYQQSLDQGLQFLIQYYNGEERAKGNILERFSAQQFPDLHSELNLSSLELGDSALYFCASSVHPKGDEQFFGPGTRLTVL.

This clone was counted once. The CDR3: CASSPTRNMDGYTF. CDR3 in DNA: TGCGCCAGCTCCCCCACGCGGAATATGGATGGCTACACCTTC. The chain employs TRBV10-1 and TRBJ1-2; D remains ambiguous. Germline V gives CDR1 WNHNN, CDR2 SYGVQD (reference sequence). Trimming removed 8 bases from V and 6 bases from J, with 19 bases in between. The CDR3 contains 14 residues.

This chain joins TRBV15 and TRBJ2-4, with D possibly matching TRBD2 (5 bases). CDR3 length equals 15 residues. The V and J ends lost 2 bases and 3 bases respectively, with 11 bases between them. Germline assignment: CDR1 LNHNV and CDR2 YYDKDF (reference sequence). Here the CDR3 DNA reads TGTGCCACCAGCAGACAGTCGGACTTCAAAAACATTCAGTACTTC. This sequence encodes CATSRQSDFKNIQYF.

In nucleotides, the CDR3 is TGTGCCTCCCACCGGGACAGAGGGTACGAGCAGTACTTC. Translation gives CASHRDRGYEQYF. The chain couples TRBV30 to TRBJ2-7; 7 bases line up with TRBD1. Trimming at V came to 7 bases and at J to 4 bases, leaving 10 bases not matched to a gene. Germline values: CDR1 GTSNPN, CDR2 SVGIG (reference sequence). CDR3 length: 13 residues.

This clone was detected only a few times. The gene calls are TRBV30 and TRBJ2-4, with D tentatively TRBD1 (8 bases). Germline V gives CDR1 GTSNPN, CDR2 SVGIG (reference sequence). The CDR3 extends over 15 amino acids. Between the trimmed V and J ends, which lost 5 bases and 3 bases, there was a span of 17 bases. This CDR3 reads CAWGGDRSVKNIQYF. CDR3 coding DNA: TGTGCCTGGGGGGGGGACAGGTCGGTCAAAAACATTCAGTACTTC. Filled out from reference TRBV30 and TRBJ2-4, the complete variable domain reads SQTIHQWPATLVQPVGSPLSLECTVEGTSNPNLYWYRQAAGRGLQLLFYSVGIGQISSEVPQNLSASRPQDRQFILSSKKLLLSDSGFYLCAWGGDRSVKNIQYFGAGTRLSVL.

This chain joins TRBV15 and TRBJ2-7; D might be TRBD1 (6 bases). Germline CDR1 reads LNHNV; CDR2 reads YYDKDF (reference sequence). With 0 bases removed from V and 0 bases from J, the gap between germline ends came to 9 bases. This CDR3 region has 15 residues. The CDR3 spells CATSREGQISYEQYF. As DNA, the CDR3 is TGTGCCACCAGCAGAGAAGGACAGATCTCCTACGAGCAGTACTTC.

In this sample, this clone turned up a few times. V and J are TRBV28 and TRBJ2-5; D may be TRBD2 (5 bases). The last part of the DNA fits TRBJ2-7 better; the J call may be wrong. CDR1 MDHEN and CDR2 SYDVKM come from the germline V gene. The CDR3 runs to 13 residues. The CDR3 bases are TGTGCCAGCAGTTTAGCCCGCAGCGGCGAGCAGTACTTC. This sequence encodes CASSLARSGEQYF.

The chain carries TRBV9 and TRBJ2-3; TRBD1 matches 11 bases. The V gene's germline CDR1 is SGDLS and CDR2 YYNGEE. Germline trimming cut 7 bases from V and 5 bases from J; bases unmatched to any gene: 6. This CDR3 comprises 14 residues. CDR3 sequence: CASGPGQGVDTQYF. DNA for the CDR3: TGTGCCAGCGGTCCGGGACAGGGGGTAGATACGCAGTATTTT.

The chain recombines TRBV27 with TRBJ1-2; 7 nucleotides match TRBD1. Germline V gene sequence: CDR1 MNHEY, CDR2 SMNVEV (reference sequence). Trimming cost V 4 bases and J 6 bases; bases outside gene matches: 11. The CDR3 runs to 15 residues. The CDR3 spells CASSSHLGGADGYTF. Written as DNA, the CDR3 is TGTGCCAGCAGTTCCCACCTAGGGGGCGCAGATGGCTACACCTTC.

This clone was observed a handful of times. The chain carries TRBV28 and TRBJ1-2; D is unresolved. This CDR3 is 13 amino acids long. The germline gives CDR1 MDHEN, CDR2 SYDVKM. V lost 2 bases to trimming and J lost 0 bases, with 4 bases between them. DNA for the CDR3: TGTGCCAGCAGTTTACGGTCTAACTATGGCTACACCTTC. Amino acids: CASSLRSNYGYTF.

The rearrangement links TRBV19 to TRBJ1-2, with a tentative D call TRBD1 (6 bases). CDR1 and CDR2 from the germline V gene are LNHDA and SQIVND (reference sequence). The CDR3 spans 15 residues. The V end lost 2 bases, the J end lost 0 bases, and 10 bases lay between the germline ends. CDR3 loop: CASSIQTGPNYGYTF. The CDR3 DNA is TGTGCCAGTAGTATACAGACAGGCCCTAACTATGGCTACACCTTC.

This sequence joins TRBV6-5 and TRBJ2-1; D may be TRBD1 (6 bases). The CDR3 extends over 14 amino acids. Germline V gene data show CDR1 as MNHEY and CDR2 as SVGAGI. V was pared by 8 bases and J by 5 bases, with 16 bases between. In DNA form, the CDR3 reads TGTGCCAGCCAGTCCCGAGGACAGCACAATGAGCAGTTCTTC. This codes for CASQSRGQHNEQFF.

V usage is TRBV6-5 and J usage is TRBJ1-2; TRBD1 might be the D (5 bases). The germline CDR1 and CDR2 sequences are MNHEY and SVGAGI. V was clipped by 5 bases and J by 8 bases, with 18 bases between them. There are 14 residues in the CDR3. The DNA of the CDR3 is TGTGCCAGCAGTCGCCAGGCAGGGATACAGGGCTACACCTTC. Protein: CASSRQAGIQGYTF.